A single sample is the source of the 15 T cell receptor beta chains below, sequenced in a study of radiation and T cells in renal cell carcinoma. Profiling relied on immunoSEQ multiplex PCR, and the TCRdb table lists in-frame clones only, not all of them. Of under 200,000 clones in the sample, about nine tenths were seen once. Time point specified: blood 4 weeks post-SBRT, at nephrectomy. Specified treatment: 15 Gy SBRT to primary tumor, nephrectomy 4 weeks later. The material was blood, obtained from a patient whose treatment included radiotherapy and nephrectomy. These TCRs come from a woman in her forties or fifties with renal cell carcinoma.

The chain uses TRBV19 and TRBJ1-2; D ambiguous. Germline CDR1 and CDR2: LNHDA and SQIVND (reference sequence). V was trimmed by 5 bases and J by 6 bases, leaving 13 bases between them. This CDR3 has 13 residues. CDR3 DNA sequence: TGTGCCAGTAGTCCTTCTCGGGAGCATGGCTACACCTTC. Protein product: CASSPSREHGYTF. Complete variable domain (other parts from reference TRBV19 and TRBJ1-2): DGGITQSPKYLFRKEGQNVTLSCEQNLNHDAMYWYRQDPGQGLRLIYYSQIVNDFQKGDIAEGYSVSREKKESFPLTVTSAQKNPTAFYLCASSPSREHGYTFGSGTRLTVV.

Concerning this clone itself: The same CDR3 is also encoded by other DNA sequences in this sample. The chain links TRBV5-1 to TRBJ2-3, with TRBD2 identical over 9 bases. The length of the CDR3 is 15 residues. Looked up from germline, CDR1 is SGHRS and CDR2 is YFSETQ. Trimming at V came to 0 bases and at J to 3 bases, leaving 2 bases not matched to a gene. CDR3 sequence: CASSLEAGGTDTQYF. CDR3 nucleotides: TGCGCCAGCAGCTTGGAGGCGGGGGGGACAGATACGCAGTATTTT.

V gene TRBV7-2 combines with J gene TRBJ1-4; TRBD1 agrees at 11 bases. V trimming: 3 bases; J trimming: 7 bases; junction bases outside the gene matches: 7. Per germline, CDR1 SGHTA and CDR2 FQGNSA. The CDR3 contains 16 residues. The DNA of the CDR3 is TGTGCCAGCAGCTTGGGGACAGGGGGAGGAGGTGAAAAACTGTTTTTT. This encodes CASSLGTGGGGEKLFF.

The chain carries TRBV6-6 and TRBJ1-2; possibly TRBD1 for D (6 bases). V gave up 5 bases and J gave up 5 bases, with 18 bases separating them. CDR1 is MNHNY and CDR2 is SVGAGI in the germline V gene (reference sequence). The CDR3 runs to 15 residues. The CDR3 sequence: CASSPDRSILYGYTF. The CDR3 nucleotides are TGTGCCAGCAGTCCCGACAGGTCGATACTATATGGCTACACCTTC.

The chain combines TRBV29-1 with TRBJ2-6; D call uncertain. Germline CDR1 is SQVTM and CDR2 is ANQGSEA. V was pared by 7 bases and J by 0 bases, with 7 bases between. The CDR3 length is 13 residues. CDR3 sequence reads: CSALSSGANVLTF. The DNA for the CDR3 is TGCAGCGCCTTGAGCTCTGGGGCCAACGTCCTGACTTTC.

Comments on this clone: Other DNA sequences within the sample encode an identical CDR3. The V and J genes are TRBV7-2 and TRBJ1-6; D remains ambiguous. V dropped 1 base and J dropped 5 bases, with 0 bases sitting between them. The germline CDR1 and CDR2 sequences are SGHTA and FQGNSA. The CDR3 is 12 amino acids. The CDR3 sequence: CASSLDNSPLHF. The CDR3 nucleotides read TGTGCCAGCAGCTTAGATAATTCACCCCTCCACTTT.

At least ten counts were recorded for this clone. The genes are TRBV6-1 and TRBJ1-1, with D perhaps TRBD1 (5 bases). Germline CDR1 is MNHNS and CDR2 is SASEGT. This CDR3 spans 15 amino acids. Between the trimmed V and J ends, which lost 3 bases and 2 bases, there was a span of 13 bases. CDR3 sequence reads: CASSDPLGGNTEAFF. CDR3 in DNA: TGTGCCAGCAGTGATCCATTGGGGGGAAACACTGAAGCTTTCTTT.

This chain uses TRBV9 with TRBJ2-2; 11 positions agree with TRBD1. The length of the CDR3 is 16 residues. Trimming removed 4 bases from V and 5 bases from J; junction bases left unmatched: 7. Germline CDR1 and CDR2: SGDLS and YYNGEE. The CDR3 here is CASSSSGDRGTGELFF. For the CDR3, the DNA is TGTGCCAGCAGCTCGAGTGGGGACAGGGGGACCGGGGAGCTGTTTTTT.

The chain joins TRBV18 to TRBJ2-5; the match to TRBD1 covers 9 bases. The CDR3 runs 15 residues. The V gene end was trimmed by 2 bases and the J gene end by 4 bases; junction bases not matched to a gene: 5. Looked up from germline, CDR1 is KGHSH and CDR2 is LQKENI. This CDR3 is CASSPNRGRGETQYF. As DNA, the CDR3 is TGTGCCAGCTCACCAAACAGGGGGCGGGGAGAGACCCAGTACTTC.

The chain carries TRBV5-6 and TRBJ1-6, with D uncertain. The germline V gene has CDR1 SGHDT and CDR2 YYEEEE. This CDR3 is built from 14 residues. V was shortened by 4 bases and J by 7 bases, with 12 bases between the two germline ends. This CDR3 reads CASSLGRKNSPLHF. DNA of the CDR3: TGTGCCAGCAGCCTAGGACGGAAGAATTCACCCCTCCACTTT.

The CDR3 bases are TGTGCCAGTAGCCCTCACGTAACTAACTATGGCTACACCTTC. Its protein is CASSPHVTNYGYTF. The genes are TRBV19 and TRBJ1-2; no definite D call. Germline CDR1 is LNHDA and CDR2 is SQIVND (reference sequence). The CDR3 covers 14 residues. V was shortened by 6 bases and J by 0 bases, with 11 bases between the two germline ends.

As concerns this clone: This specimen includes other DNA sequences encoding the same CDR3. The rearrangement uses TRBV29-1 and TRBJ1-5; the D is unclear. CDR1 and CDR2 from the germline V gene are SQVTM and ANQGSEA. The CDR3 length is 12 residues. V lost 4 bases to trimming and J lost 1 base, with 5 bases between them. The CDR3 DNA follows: TGCAGCGTTGGGGCCAGCAATCAGCCCCAGCATTTT. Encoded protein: CSVGASNQPQHF.

As DNA, the CDR3 is TGTGCCAGTAGTCCCGAGACTGACGCTTCCTACGAGCAGTACTTC. Translated, it gives CASSPETDASYEQYF. The chain combines TRBV19 with TRBJ2-7, with D unclear. Germline CDR1 reads LNHDA; CDR2 reads SQIVND (reference sequence). CDR3 length: 15 residues. Trimming took 5 bases from V and 1 from J, leaving 15 bases between them.

CDR3 in amino acids: CASSVEPGSFEHYNEQFF. The CDR3 coding sequence is TGTGCCAGCAGCGTAGAACCCGGTAGTTTCGAGCACTACAATGAGCAGTTCTTC. V usage is TRBV9 and J usage is TRBJ2-1; the D is unclear. Between the trimmed V and J ends, which lost 0 bases and 3 bases, there was a span of 19 bases. The CDR3 is 18 amino acids. CDR1 SGDLS and CDR2 YYNGEE come from the germline V gene.

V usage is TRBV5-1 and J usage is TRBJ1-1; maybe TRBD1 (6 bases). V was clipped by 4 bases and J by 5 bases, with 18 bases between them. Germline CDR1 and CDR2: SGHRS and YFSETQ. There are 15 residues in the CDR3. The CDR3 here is CASSADGQRGTEAFF. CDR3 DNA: TGCGCCAGCAGCGCGGACGGACAAAGGGGGACTGAAGCTTTCTTT.